A single TCR beta chain is shown here with its context. As processed by the authors: Estimation of nucleated cell counts was performed using reference gene primer amplification. Measured with immunoSEQ multiplex PCR; TCRdb has only the in-frame clones, and not every one. V, J and clone size were drawn from that table, and D and trimming were deduced from the DNA. The data contain under 90,000 clones, 83% of them singletons. This specimen belongs to a study of blood T cell repertoires in COVID-19. The wider study: Samples of COVID-19 (acute and convalescent) were obtained from the United States, Italy and Spain. PBMCs, B-cell-depleted T cells, or T cells provided the cDNA or gDNA that made up the material.

The CDR3 consists of 14 residues. CDR1 is SGHRS and CDR2 is YFSETQ in the germline V gene. With 0 bases removed from V and 6 bases from J, the gap between germline ends came to 12 bases. The sample comprised peripheral blood. V and J are TRBV5-1 and TRBJ1-2, with D maybe TRBD1 (6 bases). The origin of this receptor is a man older than 75 with acute or convalescent COVID-19. CDR3 in DNA: TGCGCCAGCAGCTTGGCCGGGGGGCGAGATGGCTACACCTTC. Its translation: CASSLAGGRDGYTF.